This T cell receptor beta chain was identified during a study of shared clonotypes between healthy human individuals. Germline CDR1 and CDR2: LNHDA and SQIVND (reference sequence). CDR3 size: 15 residues. V was clipped by 7 bases and J by 1 base, with 13 bases between them. This clone was counted only a few times. Deep-level running was used for the assay. For every subset, genomic DNA was evenly distributed across several immunoSEQ plates. TCRdb's table, derived via immunoSEQ multiplex PCR, lists solely in-frame clones and lacks some. The sample has 400,000 to 550,000 clones; 70% to 80% are singletons.

This sequence was found in a woman aged 40 to 49 in good health. Some clones in this sample may be carry-over from other donors' samples. The material sequenced was PBMCs. V usage is TRBV19 and J usage is TRBJ2-2, with D perhaps TRBD1 (5 bases). The CDR3: CASTIRALNTGELFF. The CDR3, as DNA: TGTGCCAGTACCATCAGGGCCCTGAACACCGGGGAGCTGTTTTTT.